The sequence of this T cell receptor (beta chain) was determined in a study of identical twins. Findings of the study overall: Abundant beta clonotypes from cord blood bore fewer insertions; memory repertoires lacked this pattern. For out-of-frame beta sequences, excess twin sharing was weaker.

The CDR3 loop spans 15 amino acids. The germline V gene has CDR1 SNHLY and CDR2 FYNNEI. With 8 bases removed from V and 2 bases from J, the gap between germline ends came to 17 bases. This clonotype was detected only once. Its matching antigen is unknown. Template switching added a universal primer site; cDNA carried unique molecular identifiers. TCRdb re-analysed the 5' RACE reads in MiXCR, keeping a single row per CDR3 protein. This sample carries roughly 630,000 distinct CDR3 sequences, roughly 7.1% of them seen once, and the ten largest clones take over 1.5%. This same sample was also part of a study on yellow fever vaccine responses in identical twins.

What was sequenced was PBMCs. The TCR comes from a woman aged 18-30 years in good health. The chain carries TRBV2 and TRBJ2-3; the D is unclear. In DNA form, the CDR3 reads TGTGCCAGCGGGTTGCGCGACCCTGACACAGATACGCAGTATTTT. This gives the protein CASGLRDPDTDTQYF.